Following are 24 T cell receptor beta chains from one sample sequenced in a study of T cell changes during pregnancy in multiple sclerosis. TCRdb's copy holds only in-frame clones and misses some; the assay was immunoSEQ multiplex PCR. The repertoire includes 25,000 to 35,000 clones, roughly 90% of them detected once, and 0.45% to 0.6% sits in the top ten. The sample in question was CD4+ T cells from peripheral blood mononuclear cells, obtained in the third trimester of pregnancy. Every receptor here comes from a female donor in good health, enrolled as a control in a pregnancy study.

The rearrangement joins TRBV5-6 to TRBJ1-2, with a possible D match to TRBD1 (5 bases). This CDR3 region has 14 residues. V lost 4 bases and J 0 bases, leaving 10 bases between the germline ends. Germline V lookup: CDR1 SGHDT, CDR2 YYEEEE. The chain's CDR3 is CASSVSGSNYGYTF. The CDR3 nucleotides read TGTGCCAGCAGCGTTTCAGGGTCTAACTATGGCTACACCTTC.

The genes are TRBV23-1 and TRBJ2-1, with 9 bases lining up with TRBD1. TRBV23-1 is identified as an open reading frame with a role that is uncertain. Germline trimming cut 1 base from V and 8 bases from J; bases unmatched to any gene: 6. The length of the CDR3 is 15 residues. The CDR3 nucleotides are TGCGCCAGCAGTCAATGGGACAGGGAAGTGGATGAGCAGTTCTTC. Encoded protein: CASSQWDREVDEQFF.

This chain uses TRBV27 with TRBJ2-2, with 11 bases matching TRBD2. The CDR3 is made up of 17 amino acids. V lost 2 bases to trimming and J lost 6 bases; unmatched junction nucleotides: 8. The germline V gene has CDR1 MNHEY and CDR2 SMNVEV (reference sequence). The CDR3: CASSLLTSGGLPGELFF. Here the CDR3 DNA reads TGTGCCAGCAGTTTACTTACTAGCGGGGGTCTTCCCGGGGAGCTGTTTTTT.

The rearrangement links TRBV10-3 to TRBJ1-2; 8 positions match TRBD1. Germline V CDR1 and CDR2: ENHRY, SYGVKD. The CDR3 sequence is 14 residues long. V lost 6 bases, J lost 4 bases, and 7 bases stayed unmatched. CDR3: CAIRWTGSIYGYTF. In DNA form, the CDR3 reads TGTGCCATCAGGTGGACAGGGAGCATCTATGGCTACACCTTC.

Here the CDR3 DNA reads TGTGCCAGCAGCTGGCAGTATGGCTACACCTTC. Protein product: CASSWQYGYTF. The genes are TRBV7-9 and TRBJ1-2; D is ambiguous. Germline V gene sequence: CDR1 SEHNR, CDR2 FQNEAQ (reference sequence). CDR3 length: 11 residues. Trimming shortened V by 4 bases and J by 5 bases, and 5 bases separated the two germline ends.

This chain's CDR3 is CAWSPGNTDTQYF. CDR3 sequence (DNA): TGTGCCTGGAGTCCCGGGAATACAGATACGCAGTATTTT. The chain couples TRBV30 to TRBJ2-3; a weak D match, TRBD2 (5 bases). The length of the CDR3 is 13 residues. The V end was cut by 2 bases, the J end by 3 bases, with 9 bases between. Per germline, CDR1 GTSNPN and CDR2 SVGIG (reference sequence).

This clone showed up just once. The V and J genes are TRBV5-1 and TRBJ1-1; D ambiguous. The CDR3 is 15 amino acids. CDR1 is SGHRS and CDR2 is YFSETQ in the germline V gene. V was clipped by 4 bases and J by 6 bases, with 19 bases between them. CDR3 DNA sequence: TGCGCCAGCAGCCCCCTGGGCAATACATTGGCTGAAGCTTTCTTT. This gives the protein CASSPLGNTLAEAFF. Drawing the rest from reference TRBV5-1 and TRBJ1-1, the complete variable domain is KAGVTQTPRYLIKTRGQQVTLSCSPISGHRSVSWYQQTPGQGLQFLFEYFSETQRNKGNFPGRFSGRQFSNSRSEMNVSTLELGDSALYLCASSPLGNTLAEAFFGQGTRLTVV.

The V gene is TRBV2, the J gene TRBJ1-6; TRBD1 matches 9 bases. V was pared by 0 bases and J by 6 bases, with 6 bases of the junction left unmatched. The CDR3 length is 17 residues. Germline V gene data show CDR1 as SNHLY and CDR2 as FYNNEI. The CDR3 here is CASSEAGQGPPNSPLHF. As DNA, the CDR3 is TGTGCCAGCAGTGAAGCAGGACAGGGGCCTCCTAATTCACCCCTCCACTTT.

Concerning this clone: At one end, the junction sequence differs from germline, possibly due to a read error. The V and J genes are TRBV20-1 and TRBJ2-1; maybe TRBD2 (6 bases). Germline V gives CDR1 DFQATT, CDR2 SNEGSKA (reference sequence). The CDR3 covers 11 residues. The CDR3 DNA is TGCAGTGTTAGAGGAGGGCCTGAGCAGTTCTTC. Protein product: CSVRGGPEQFF.

The chain combines TRBV10-3 with TRBJ1-5; D call uncertain. The CDR3 has 15 amino acids. V was clipped by 3 bases and J by 2 bases, with 11 bases between them. Germline V CDR1 and CDR2: ENHRY, SYGVKD. CDR3 in DNA: TGTGCCATCAGTGAAGGCTCCGGGGGCAATCAGCCCCAGCATTTT. Encoded protein: CAISEGSGGNQPQHF.

This chain links TRBV18 with TRBJ2-3, with TRBD1 identical over 12 bases. The germline CDR1 and CDR2 sequences are KGHSH and LQKENI. The CDR3 length is 16 residues. V shed 6 bases, J shed 1 base, and the junction held 5 bases outside the gene matches. This chain's CDR3 is CASSRDRGPGTDTQYF. DNA for the CDR3: TGTGCCAGCTCCCGGGACAGGGGGCCGGGCACAGATACGCAGTATTTT.

The V and J genes are TRBV5-1 and TRBJ2-3, with D perhaps matching TRBD1 (6 bases). CDR1 and CDR2 (germline): SGHRS, YFSETQ. V dropped 1 base and J dropped 4 bases, with 13 bases sitting between them. The CDR3 has 15 residues. The CDR3 sequence: CASSLRGIYSDTQYF. CDR3 DNA sequence: TGCGCCAGCAGCTTGAGGGGGATTTATTCAGATACGCAGTATTTT.

This chain links TRBV6-5 with TRBJ2-1; possibly TRBD1 for D (5 bases). The ends were cut back, 6 bases at V and 8 bases at J, with 17 bases in the middle. The CDR3 length is 14 residues. Germline V gene sequence: CDR1 MNHEY, CDR2 SVGAGI. CDR3: CASRGLGYGHEQFF. The CDR3 coding sequence is TGTGCCAGCAGGGGGCTCGGGTATGGCCATGAGCAGTTCTTC.

The count of this clone is one. CDR3 in amino acids: CASSPLGLAYEQFF. CDR3 nucleotide sequence: TGTGCCAGCAGTCCACTGGGACTAGCCTATGAGCAGTTCTTC. The chain has TRBV27 and TRBJ2-1; 9 nucleotides line up with TRBD2. The V gene's germline CDR1 is MNHEY and CDR2 SMNVEV (reference sequence). CDR3 length: 14 residues. J gave up 8 bases and V 5 bases, and 7 bases lay outside the gene matches.

The gene calls are TRBV5-6 and TRBJ1-5, with 9 bases identical to TRBD1. Losses at the gene ends were 4 bases for V and 1 base for J; bases not matched to a gene: 3. The CDR3 sequence is 15 residues long. The germline V gene has CDR1 SGHDT and CDR2 YYEEEE. The CDR3 region has the DNA TGTGCCAGCAGCGGCGGGACAGGGAGCAATCAGCCCCAGCATTTT. Translation gives CASSGGTGSNQPQHF.

This clone showed up just a few times. The chain has TRBV28 and TRBJ1-5; tentative D call: TRBD1 (6 bases). CDR1 and CDR2 (germline): MDHEN, SYDVKM. The CDR3 has 14 amino acids. V was pared by 3 bases and J by 6 bases, with 12 bases between. The CDR3 DNA is TGTGCCAGCAGTTTTTGGGGGCTAGGTCAGCCCCAGCATTTT. Residues: CASSFWGLGQPQHF.

A few counts support this clone. The chain has TRBV9 and TRBJ1-1, with TRBD1 as a possible D gene (5 bases). The CDR3 is 17 residues long. V was cut by 1 base and J by 1 base, with 17 bases left in between. The V gene's germline CDR1 is SGDLS and CDR2 YYNGEE. The DNA for the CDR3 is TGTGCCAGCAGCGTAATCCCGTCAGGGAATGGGAACACTGAAGCTTTCTTT. Encoded protein: CASSVIPSGNGNTEAFF.

This clone was recorded only once. This chain connects TRBV18 to TRBJ2-3; TRBD2 aligns across 7 bases. Germline CDR1 reads KGHSH; CDR2 reads LQKENI. This CDR3 spans 15 amino acids. Trimming removed 3 bases from V and 0 bases from J; junction bases left unmatched: 3. The CDR3 sequence: CASSPTGGSTDTQYF. DNA of the CDR3: TGTGCCAGCTCACCCACCGGGGGGAGCACAGATACGCAGTATTTT. The variable domain in full, with the rest retrieved from reference TRBV18 and TRBJ2-3, is NAGVMQNPRHLVRRRGQEARLRCSPMKGHSHVYWYRQLPEEGLKFMVYLQKENIIDESGMPKERFSAEFPKEGPSILRIQQVVRGDSAAYFCASSPTGGSTDTQYFGPGTRLTVL.

The chain couples TRBV5-4 to TRBJ2-1, with TRBD2 matching over 7 bases. Germline CDR1 is SGHNT and CDR2 is YYREEE (reference sequence). The CDR3 consists of 16 residues. Trimming cost V 0 bases and J 7 bases; bases outside gene matches: 10. CDR3 amino acids: CASSLDGGVLGNEQFF. In DNA, the CDR3 is TGTGCCAGCAGCTTGGATGGGGGGGTTTTGGGGAATGAGCAGTTCTTC.

The chain combines TRBV6-6 with TRBJ2-5; a weak D match, TRBD2 (5 bases). V was pared by 5 bases and J by 2 bases, with 15 bases between. The CDR3 contains 15 residues. Per the germline V gene, CDR1 is MNHNY and CDR2 is SVGAGI (reference sequence). The CDR3 is CASSVLRGYQETQYF. The CDR3 region has the DNA TGTGCCAGCAGTGTTTTAAGAGGGTATCAAGAGACCCAGTACTTC.

This clone was seen a few times. V and J are TRBV30 and TRBJ1-1; D not resolved. The CDR3 covers 14 residues. The germline gives CDR1 GTSNPN, CDR2 SVGIG (reference sequence). Trimming pared 0 bases from V and 10 bases from J, leaving 18 bases between. CDR3 coding DNA: TGTGCCTGGAGTGTTAAAGGAAGCGCTTTTGGAGCTTTCTTT. Translation gives CAWSVKGSAFGAFF. The entire variable domain, with the rest obtained from reference TRBV30 and TRBJ1-1, is as follows: SQTIHQWPATLVQPVGSPLSLECTVEGTSNPNLYWYRQAAGRGLQLLFYSVGIGQISSEVPQNLSASRPQDRQFILSSKKLLLSDSGFYLCAWSVKGSAFGAFFGQGTRLTVV.

This sequence joins TRBV5-1 and TRBJ2-7; maybe TRBD1 (5 bases). The germline gives CDR1 SGHRS, CDR2 YFSETQ. The V end was cut by 0 bases, the J end by 2 bases, with 6 bases between. The CDR3 has 13 amino acids. The CDR3 sequence is CASSLGGPYEQYF. CDR3 sequence (DNA): TGCGCCAGCAGCTTGGGGGGCCCCTACGAGCAGTACTTC.

V and J are TRBV18 and TRBJ2-7; TRBD2 matches at 8 bases. V dropped 8 bases and J dropped 7; count of bases not matched to a gene: 4. The CDR3 contains 11 residues. Germline V gives CDR1 KGHSH, CDR2 LQKENI. For the CDR3, the DNA is TGTGCCAGCCACCGGGAGGGAGAGCAGTACTTC. Protein: CASHREGEQYF.

The sample holds one count of this clone. The chain employs TRBV5-6 and TRBJ1-1, with a tentative D call TRBD1 (5 bases). The CDR3 is 15 residues long. Trimming took 3 bases from V and 4 from J, leaving 16 bases between them. The V gene's germline CDR1 is SGHDT and CDR2 YYEEEE. The DNA for the CDR3 is TGTGCCAGCAGCTCCATAAATAACGGGGGCACTGAAGCTTTCTTT. Translated: CASSSINNGGTEAFF.